The clone carrying this T cell receptor beta chain was seen a handful of times. Its antigen is not identified. This entry comes from a study of T cell clonotyping in hematopoietic cell transplantation. Across the whole study: Recipient samples before transplant were obtained post-cytoreduction.

The assay was immunoSEQ multiplex PCR, and TCRdb's table has in-frame clones only and misses some. The table includes some 30,000 clones, about three quarters detected once. Study-level points and caveats: Few recipient clonotypes overlapped donors; over 97% were de novo at given depth.

Time point indicated: recipient sample about 28 days before transplant, after cytoreduction. This CDR3 has 15 amino acids. Per germline, CDR1 SGHRS and CDR2 YFSETQ. V trimming: 2 bases; J trimming: 4 bases; junction bases outside the gene matches: 8. This rearrangement joins TRBV5-1 to TRBJ1-1; 7 bases align to TRBD1. The sequencing used peripheral blood mononuclear cells, collected before stem cell transplant. The clonotype comes from a woman under 40 with chronic myeloid leukemia. Some clones in this sample may be carry-over from other donors' samples. CDR3 bases: TGCGCCAGCAGCTTACAGGGGATGGGGACCACTGAAGCTTTCTTT. Its translation is CASSLQGMGTTEAFF. Combining the CDR3 with reference TRBV5-1 and TRBJ1-1 gives the whole variable domain KAGVTQTPRYLIKTRGQQVTLSCSPISGHRSVSWYQQTPGQGLQFLFEYFSETQRNKGNFPGRFSGRQFSNSRSEMNVSTLELGDSALYLCASSLQGMGTTEAFFGQGTRLTVV.